This TCR beta chain was captured by sequencing in a study of regulatory dendritic cells for organ transplantation. Study background: LPS was added to dendritic cell cultures on day 6. Whole-study findings and limits: The authors noted considerable between-person heterogeneity in alloreactive memory CD8+ cells. Memory CD8+ clonal expansion seemed more limited with regulatory than mature dendritic cells.

Allogeneic regulatory or mature dendritic cells were co-cultured for 4 to 6 days with CFSE-labeled sorted T cells at 1:10. Naive CD45RA+ and memory CD45RO+ CD4+ or CD8+ T cells were FACS-sorted. To note about this clone: Its antigen remains unidentified.

The V end was cut by 6 bases, the J end by 6 bases, with 17 bases between. Germline V gene sequence: CDR1 MNHNS, CDR2 SASEGT. CDR3 length: 14 residues. Profiling relied on immunoSEQ multiplex PCR, and the TCRdb table lists in-frame clones only, not all of them. The repertoire has 15,000 to 20,000 clones, under 80% of them found once; the top ten carry about 3%. The receptor comes from a human donor in good health. V gene TRBV6-1 combines with J gene TRBJ2-5; tentatively, D is TRBD2 (7 bases). Specimen: memory CD4+ T cells from blood cultured with regulatory dendritic cells. As to subset: CD45RO+ memory T cells. For the CDR3, the DNA is TGTGCCAGCAGCGGGGGCGGGGGTCGGCAGACCCAGTACTTC. As protein: CASSGGGGRQTQYF.